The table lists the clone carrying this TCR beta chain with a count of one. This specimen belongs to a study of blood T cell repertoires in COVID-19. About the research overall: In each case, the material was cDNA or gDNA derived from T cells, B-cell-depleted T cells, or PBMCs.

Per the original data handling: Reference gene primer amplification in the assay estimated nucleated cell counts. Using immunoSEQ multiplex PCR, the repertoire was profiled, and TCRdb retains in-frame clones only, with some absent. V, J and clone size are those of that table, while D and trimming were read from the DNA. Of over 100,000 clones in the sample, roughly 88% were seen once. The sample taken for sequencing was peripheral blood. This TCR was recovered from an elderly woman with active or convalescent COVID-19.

CDR3 DNA: TGTGCCACCAGGAGGGACAGGGGTGACATTCAGTACTTC. It translates to CATRRDRGDIQYF. The chain has TRBV15 and TRBJ2-4; 10 positions match TRBD1. Germline V gives CDR1 LNHNV, CDR2 YYDKDF (reference sequence). Trimming removed 6 bases from V and 8 bases from J; junction bases left unmatched: 4. The CDR3 has 13 amino acids.